The source of this T cell receptor (beta chain) is a study of blood T cell repertoires in COVID-19. Study-wide context: Both acute and convalescent COVID-19 samples were obtained from the United States, Italy and Spain. The cDNA or gDNA used as material had been derived from T cells, B-cell-depleted T cells, or PBMCs.

In the authors' workflow: How many nucleated cells were present was estimated from reference gene primer amplification. Using immunoSEQ multiplex PCR, the repertoire was profiled, and TCRdb retains in-frame clones only, with some absent. That table gives V, J and clone size, and the DNA gave D and trimming. The data hold about 200,000 clones, with approximately 82% observed a single time. V lost 4 bases and J lost 7; bases outside the gene matches: 9. CDR1 and CDR2 (germline): SGHTS, YDEGEE. This CDR3 region has 15 residues. The chain couples TRBV5-8 to TRBJ1-4; the match to TRBD1 covers 8 bases. The TCR sequence derives from a human donor with acute or convalescent COVID-19. The donor label of this sample is uncertain. Material: peripheral blood. The CDR3 loop is CASSGGQGGGEKLFF. CDR3 DNA: TGTGCCAGCAGCGGAGGACAGGGTGGAGGTGAAAAACTGTTTTTT.